This T cell receptor beta chain is drawn from a study of vaccination and CD4 T cells after COVID-19. Sequenced with the Oncomine TCR Beta short-read assay was DNA taken from cultured CD4+ T cells. MiXCR, applied by TCRdb to the PCR reads, yields one record per CDR3 protein. This table holds 7,600 or so distinct CDR3 sequences, less than 25% found once. This clonotype is medium-sized (0.01 to 0.1%) within its sample. The target antigen is unknown. The germline V gene has CDR1 SEHNR and CDR2 FQNEAQ (reference sequence). V trimming: 1 base; J trimming: 4 bases; junction bases outside the gene matches: 17. The length of the CDR3 is 19 residues. Treatment given: roughly ten-day PBMC culture with coronavirus spike peptide pools or control peptides (ViraFEST assay).

This chain connects TRBV7-9 to TRBJ2-3; 7 positions match TRBD2. The source was CD4+ T cells from blood, cultured in vitro, collected after SARS-CoV-2 vaccination. The source is a human donor who had recovered from COVID-19. In DNA, the CDR3 is TGTGCCAGCAGCTTAGGCAGTAGGCAGGGCGCGGGAGCCGCAGATACGCAGTATTTT. Translating it yields CASSLGSRQGAGAADTQYF.